One sample yielded the 9 T cell receptor beta chains listed below, sequenced in a study of T cell repertoires in cytomegalovirus infection (dated by TCRdb to 2018 to 2020). TCRdb shows the sequencer as Illumina HiSeq 1500. TCRdb redid the processing of the public reads, applying fastp at Q25 and MiXCR, and retained in-frame beta chains. CDR3 protein duplicates are merged, each entry listing the most common genes and DNA. The sample profile shows around 550,000 distinct CDR3 sequences; approximately 25% of them were found once. Less than 15% of the sample comes from the top ten. Material: PBMCs. These receptors came from a human donor in good health (CMV status not recorded). Some clones in this sample may be carry-over from other donors' samples.

This clonotype was seen at least ten times. V gene TRBV7-2 combines with J gene TRBJ2-7, with TRBD2 identical over 13 bases. Germline values: CDR1 SGHTA, CDR2 FQGNSA. The ends lost 4 bases at V and 7 bases at J; junction bases unmatched: 7. The CDR3 is 15 amino acids. CDR3 sequence: CASSSGTSGTWEQYF. CDR3 in DNA: TGTGCCAGCAGCTCAGGGACTAGCGGGACGTGGGAGCAGTACTTC.

A few counts support this clonotype. This chain joins TRBV7-9 and TRBJ2-1; the D gene is possibly TRBD2 (5 bases). CDR3 length: 18 amino acids. The germline V gene encodes CDR1 SEHNR and CDR2 FQNEAQ (reference sequence). Trimming stripped 2 bases from V and 5 bases from J, with 22 bases between. The CDR3 DNA sequence: TGTGCCAGCAGCTTAACGACTAAACGGTTCATTGGGCACAATGAGCAGTTCTTC. Its protein is CASSLTTKRFIGHNEQFF.

There are many counts of this clonotype. The chain employs TRBV7-2 and TRBJ1-6, with a weak D call TRBD1 (5 bases). Germline V lookup: CDR1 SGHTA, CDR2 FQGNSA. The V end lost 7 bases, the J end lost 7 bases, and 11 bases lay between the germline ends. This CDR3 is built from 13 residues. The CDR3 loop reads CASTDTPNSPLHF. The CDR3 region has the DNA TGTGCCAGCACGGACACTCCAAATTCACCCCTCCACTTT.

This clonotype was recorded a few times. The CDR3 DNA follows: TGTGCCAGCAGGTCCCGACTAGCGGGAGGTCTCGAGCAGTTCTTC. Encoded protein: CASRSRLAGGLEQFF. This chain uses TRBV7-2 with TRBJ2-1, with 13 bases lining up with TRBD2. V was clipped by 6 bases and J by 10 bases; unmatched bases: 9. Germline CDR1 and CDR2: SGHTA and FQGNSA. The CDR3 runs to 15 residues. Drawing the rest from reference TRBV7-2 and TRBJ2-1, the complete variable domain is GAGVSQSPSNKVTEKGKDVELRCDPISGHTALYWYRQSLGQGLEFLIYFQGNSAPDKSGLPSDRFSAERTGGSVSTLTIQRTQQEDSAVYLCASRSRLAGGLEQFFGPGTRLTVL.

The CDR3 bases are TGTGCCAGGGAGACAGGGACTACCTTCTCTGGGGCCAACGTCCTGACTTTC. Translated: CARETGTTFSGANVLTF. This sequence joins TRBV19 and TRBJ2-6; D is tentatively TRBD1 or TRBD2 (7 bases each). Trimming removed 9 bases from V and 0 bases from J, with 18 bases in between. The V gene's germline CDR1 is LNHDA and CDR2 SQIVND (reference sequence). The CDR3 covers 17 residues.

V usage is TRBV4-3 and J usage is TRBJ2-5; D is perhaps TRBD1 (6 bases). V shed 1 base and J shed 2 bases, with 17 bases lying between them. The V gene's germline CDR1 is LGHNA and CDR2 YSLEER. The CDR3 has 17 residues. The DNA for the CDR3 is TGCGCCAGCAGCCAAGGGCACGGCAGGGGTGGGCAAGAGACCCAGTACTTC. As protein: CASSQGHGRGGQETQYF.

This chain joins TRBV4-1 and TRBJ2-1, with 11 bases lining up with TRBD2. CDR1 MGHRA and CDR2 YSYEKL come from the germline V gene. The CDR3 runs 17 residues. V shed 3 bases and J 2 bases; nucleotides not matched to a gene: 6. The CDR3 loop reads CASSQPTSGSPYNEQFF. In nucleotides, the CDR3 is TGCGCCAGCAGCCAGCCTACTAGCGGGAGTCCCTACAATGAGCAGTTCTTC.

The chain recombines TRBV30 with TRBJ2-7; 8 bases match TRBD1. CDR3 length equals 13 residues. Germline CDR1 and CDR2: GTSNPN and SVGIG (reference sequence). V gave up 5 bases and J gave up 1 base; unmatched junction bases: 4. For the CDR3, the DNA is TGTGCCTGGTCCCGGGACAGGTCCTACGAGCAGTACTTC. Encoded protein: CAWSRDRSYEQYF.

This clonotype was recorded many times. The rearrangement uses TRBV7-8 and TRBJ2-5, with D maybe TRBD2 (5 bases). The CDR3 covers 13 residues. Germline values: CDR1 SGHVS, CDR2 FQNEAQ. Trimming pared 4 bases from V and 5 bases from J, leaving 11 bases between. The CDR3 region has the DNA TGTGCCAGCAGCTCGACTACGGGGGAGACCCAGTACTTC. Protein: CASSSTTGETQYF.